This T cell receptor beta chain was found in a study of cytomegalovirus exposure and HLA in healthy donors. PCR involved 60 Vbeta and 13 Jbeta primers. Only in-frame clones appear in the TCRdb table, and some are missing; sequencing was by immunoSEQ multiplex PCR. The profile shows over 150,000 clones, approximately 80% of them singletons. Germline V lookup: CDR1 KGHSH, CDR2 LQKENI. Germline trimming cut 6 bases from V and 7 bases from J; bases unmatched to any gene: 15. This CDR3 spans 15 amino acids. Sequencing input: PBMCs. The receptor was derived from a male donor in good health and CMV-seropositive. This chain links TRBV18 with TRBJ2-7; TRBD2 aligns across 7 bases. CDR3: CASSGTAGVPGEQYF. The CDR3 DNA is TGTGCCAGCTCCGGGACCGCGGGGGTCCCGGGGGAGCAGTACTTC.